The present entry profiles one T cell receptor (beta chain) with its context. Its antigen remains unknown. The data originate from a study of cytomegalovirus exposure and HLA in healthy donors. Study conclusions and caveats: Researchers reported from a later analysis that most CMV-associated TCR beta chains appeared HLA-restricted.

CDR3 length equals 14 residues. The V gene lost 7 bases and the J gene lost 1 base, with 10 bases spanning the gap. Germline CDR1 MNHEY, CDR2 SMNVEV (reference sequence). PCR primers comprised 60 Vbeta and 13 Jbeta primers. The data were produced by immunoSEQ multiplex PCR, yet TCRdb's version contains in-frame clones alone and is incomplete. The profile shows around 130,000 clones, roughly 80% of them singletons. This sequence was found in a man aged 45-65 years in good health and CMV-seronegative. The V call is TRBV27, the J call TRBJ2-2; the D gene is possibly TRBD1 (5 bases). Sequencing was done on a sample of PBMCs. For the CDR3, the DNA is TGTGCCAGCAAACCTCAGGGGAACACCGGGGAGCTGTTTTTT. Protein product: CASKPQGNTGELFF.